This T cell receptor (beta chain) is drawn from a study of shared clonotypes between healthy human individuals (dated by TCRdb to about 2020). Broadly, across the study: A couple of women and a few men aged 18 to 49 years were included in the cohort. For each donor, CD4 naive and CD4 memory were each run on three plates, CD8 naive on two plates, and CD8 memory on one plate. Blood TCR repertoires of five healthy adults were deeply sequenced to estimate repertoire size and the extent of clonotype sharing between individuals. To increase sequencing depth and limit assay-specific biases, TCR repertoire library preparation and sequencing were carried out by different laboratories using diverse techniques. Per donor, leukapheresis produced somewhere between about 0.9 and 9 billion PBMCs. Overall results and qualifications from the work: Naive subsets generally had larger estimated clonotype richness than memory subsets. Sharing across a handful of donors was observed for around 5% of naive CD4, over 3% of naive CD8, around 2.5% of memory CD4, and around 0.4% of memory CD8 clonotypes. Sampling was limited to blood, and TCR repertoires in tissue likely differ from TCR repertoires in blood. Because the study included only a small number of donors, the genetic and exposure-history diversity represented was limited. Incomplete sequencing was indicated by rarefaction of sorted-subset datasets, despite the large sequencing depth. Higher generation probabilities were observed for clonotypes shared by all four sorted-subset donors than for non-shared clonotypes. Pairwise subsampling led to the expectation that sequencing depth would affect the degree of clonotype sharing among donors.

Its CDR3 holds 16 amino acids, cysteine through phenylalanine. Left in the record is the CDR3 DNA by itself, 48 bases read in frame from the first base. Via the germline V gene, CDR1 is SGHVS and CDR2 FQNEAQ. Note on this clone: The antigen it binds to is not known. One base away there is no much larger clone; base qualities are not given.

Using the deep immunoSEQ assay, multiplex PCR amplified TCR CDR3 regions from genomic DNA. Genomic DNA extracted from each cell subset was distributed evenly over all wells of several immunoSEQ 96-well plates, and each plate served as one replicate. For sorted subsets, each replicate PCR was loaded with about 0.2 ug genomic DNA, equivalent to roughly 30,000 T cell genomes. The purified libraries were quantified using a Qubit 3.0 fluorometer, sized with a Bioanalyzer 2100, and then quantified again using the KAPA Library Quantification kit. Every immunoSEQ 96-well plate was sequenced on a separate single-read 150-cycle Illumina NextSeq 550 flow cell. The study's own analysis went as follows. Because only junctional sequences without quality scores were contained in the immunoSEQ output, filtering matching that applied to full-length reads could not be performed. To assign V/J genes and CDR3, sequences were annotated against IMGT germline references using PyIR, a Python wrapper for IgBLAST v1.9. Reads were filtered out if the reads had weak V/J assignments (E-value above 1e-6), no CDR3, stop codons, out-of-frame junctions, or ambiguous translated residues. V3J clonotypes were defined as sequences sharing an identical inferred V gene, J gene, and CDR3 amino acid sequence. Percentage overlap between repertoires was computed as shared unique clonotypes divided by the size of the smaller repertoire. Repertoire richness was assessed with RTK rarefaction, the Chao1 estimator, and Recon v2.1 estimates of unobserved clonotypes. For all TCRbeta clonotypes obtained by the gDNA method from a few donors, generation probabilities were computed with OLGA. As stored in TCRdb, this immuneACCESS dataset retains in-frame rearrangements with V and J assigned. A fraction of the clones does not appear; measured against another copy, unresolved V genes explain less than half of the discrepancy, and the remainder lacks a known reason. The V and J calls and clone size are taken from that table; D and trimming were inferred from the DNA. The sample records approximately 530,000 clones, about 95% of which are singletons. The top ten hold under 0.06% of the sample.

Donors were healthy HIV-negative adults with no recently reported acute infections or vaccinations. Every donor was a Caucasian adult residing in Nashville, Tennessee, USA. CD4+ T cells were enriched by magnetic negative selection, after which naive cells were positively selected on CD45RA and the negative fraction was taken as the memory subset. After blood collection by leukapheresis, PBMCs were isolated using Ficoll-Histopaque density gradient centrifugation and then cryopreserved in the vapor phase of liquid nitrogen. Purity and quantity of every magnetically sorted T cell population were checked by analytical flow cytometry. Each sorted fraction had its genomic DNA isolated and then quantified by UV absorbance on a Nanodrop 2000c.

The V and J segments used are TRBV7-8 and TRBJ2-5; the central 7 bases match TRBD1. The J call could be wrong; TRBJ2-7 is a better fit for the DNA end. Sequencing used naive CD4+ T cells sorted from blood. Interpreted using the paper, the cell subset or site label stands for: CD45RA+ positively selected. The origin of this receptor is a woman aged 25-40 years in good health. The nucleotide sequence reads as follows: TGTGCCAGCAGCCTAATGGGAGACAGGGAGTCCTACGAGCAGTACTTC. Its translation reads: CASSLMGDRESYEQYF.